The 23 T cell receptor beta chains given below trace back to one sample, sequenced in a study of regulatory T cells in long-lasting Graves disease. Combining iRepertoire HTBI primers with Arm-PCR of CDR3 regions, the authors built TCR beta libraries. From the multiplex PCR reads, TCRdb called clonotypes with MiXCR, one entry per CDR3 protein. Among approximately 310,000 distinct CDR3 sequences, 15% to 20% were seen once, and the ten largest hold 38%. Time point meaning: newly diagnosed GD, antithyroid drugs for less than 3 months. PBMCs were the source of the RNA used for TCR sequencing. The starting material was peripheral blood mononuclear cells (PBMCs), obtained at new diagnosis, from a patient treated with antithyroid drugs. The source is a female donor with Graves disease.

Note on this clonotype: A much larger clone differs by one base, so this may be a read error. This rearrangement joins TRBV11-3 to TRBJ2-7; D possibly corresponds to TRBD2 (5 bases). V was shortened by 4 bases and J by 3 bases, with 10 bases between the two germline ends. This CDR3 is built from 13 residues. Germline loops: CDR1 SGHNT, CDR2 YENEEA. This chain's CDR3 is CASSYLGDYEQYF. CDR3 nucleotide sequence: TGTGCCAGCAGCTATCTGGGAGACTACGAGCAGTACTTC.

The chain carries TRBV12-3 or TRBV12-4 and TRBJ2-1; D is unclear. The CDR3 has 15 amino acids. V was pared by 5 bases and J by 2 bases, with 13 bases between. Written as DNA, the CDR3 is TGTGCCAGCAGTGCCCTCGGCGGACCCTACAATGAGCAGTTCTTC. Its translation is CASSALGGPYNEQFF.

In this sample, this clonotype turned up many times. V gene TRBV7-9 combines with J gene TRBJ2-5; TRBD2 matches 8 bases. Germline CDR1 reads SEHNR; CDR2 reads FQNEAQ (reference sequence). This CDR3 is built from 14 residues. V lost 2 bases to trimming and J lost 4 bases; unmatched junction nucleotides: 3. CDR3 bases: TGTGCCAGCAGCTTATGGGCGGGAGGAGAGACCCAGTACTTC. This translates into CASSLWAGGETQYF.

V usage is TRBV11-3 and J usage is TRBJ2-3; D is undetermined. Trimming stripped 1 base from V and 0 bases from J, with 17 bases between. This CDR3 region has 18 residues. CDR1 and CDR2 (germline): SGHNT, YENEEA. In DNA form, the CDR3 reads TGTGCCAGCAGCTTAGCTCAACGAAGGACGGCTAGCACAGATACGCAGTATTTT. Protein: CASSLAQRRTASTDTQYF.

This clonotype was seen ten or more times. The chain carries TRBV2 and TRBJ2-1; TRBD2 matches 10 bases. J was trimmed by 4 bases and V by 8 bases; bases with no gene match: 11. Germline V lookup: CDR1 SNHLY, CDR2 FYNNEI. The CDR3 is made up of 16 amino acids. CDR3 loop: CASLSVVAGGYNEQFF. CDR3 bases: TGTGCCAGCCTCTCTGTGGTAGCGGGAGGATACAATGAGCAGTTCTTC.

A note on this clonotype: The junction does not match germline at one end; this may be a read error. This chain connects TRBV7-2 to TRBJ2-7, with 9 bases lining up with TRBD2. The germline gives CDR1 SGHTA, CDR2 FQGNSA. The CDR3 loop spans 19 amino acids. The chain's CDR3 is CASSQEAGLAGNGGVEQYF. The CDR3 bases are TGCGCCAGCAGCCAAGAGGCGGGACTAGCAGGAAACGGAGGGGTTGAGCAGTACTTC.

This CDR3 is CASSSPSGWREAFF. The CDR3 DNA follows: TGTGCCAGCAGTTCCCCTTCAGGGTGGCGTGAAGCTTTCTTT. The chain joins TRBV28 to TRBJ1-1, with a weak D call TRBD1 (5 bases). The CDR3 has 14 amino acids. Per germline, CDR1 MDHEN and CDR2 SYDVKM. Between the trimmed V and J ends, which lost 4 bases and 7 bases, there was a span of 16 bases. Full variable domain (remainder filled in from reference TRBV28 and TRBJ1-1): DVKVTQSSRYLVKRTGEKVFLECVQDMDHENMFWYRQDPGLGLRLIYFSYDVKMKEKGDIPEGYSVSREKKERFSLILESASTNQTSMYLCASSSPSGWREAFFGQGTRLTVV.

A remark on this clonotype: A far larger clone differs by one base, so this is likely a read error. The rearrangement links TRBV7-8 to TRBJ2-7; D is uncertain. Germline loops: CDR1 SGHVS, CDR2 FQNEAQ. The CDR3 consists of 14 residues. CDR3 sequence (DNA): TGTGCCAGCAGTGCACAAACTACCCCCCTACAGCAGTGCTTC. Its translation: CASSAQTTPLQQCF.

As regards this clonotype: An end of the junction differs from the germline gene, which may be a read error. This chain uses TRBV5-1 with TRBJ1-1, with D perhaps TRBD1 (5 bases). Per the germline V gene, CDR1 is SGHRS and CDR2 is YFSETQ. This CDR3 has 15 residues. The DNA for the CDR3 is TGCGCCAGCACCCTGGGGGGATTAATGAACACTGGAGCTTTCTTT. Protein product: CASTLGGLMNTGAFF.

This clonotype occurred many times. The chain recombines TRBV19 with TRBJ1-6, with D perhaps matching TRBD1 (6 bases). Trimming left V 1 base short and J 7 bases short, with 14 bases between. CDR3 length: 16 amino acids. Germline loops: CDR1 LNHDA, CDR2 SQIVND (reference sequence). The DNA of the CDR3 is TGTGCCAGTAGTATAGCAGGGCAGGGGCTCAATTCACCCCTCCACTTT. Residues: CASSIAGQGLNSPLHF.

The sample holds a few counts of this clonotype. The chain combines TRBV7-3 with TRBJ2-1, with 8 bases fitting TRBD2. The CDR3 sequence is 16 residues long. Germline V lookup: CDR1 SGHTA, CDR2 FQGTGA. The V and J ends lost 5 bases and 0 bases, in that order; junction bases with no gene match: 6. The CDR3 sequence: CASSVRAGVSYNEQFF. CDR3 nucleotide sequence: TGTGCCAGCAGCGTCCGAGCGGGAGTCTCCTACAATGAGCAGTTCTTC.

This clonotype was counted at least ten times. The chain joins TRBV12-3 or TRBV12-4 to TRBJ1-2, with D possibly matching TRBD1 (5 bases). The CDR3 is made up of 17 amino acids. V dropped 5 bases and J dropped 7 bases, with 26 bases sitting between them. The CDR3 sequence: CASSPREGKYTRAGYTF. CDR3 bases: TGTGCCAGCAGTCCCCGGGAGGGGAAATATACCAGGGCTGGCTACACCTTC.

This clonotype was seen ten or more times. The V and J genes are TRBV7-2 and TRBJ2-4; maybe TRBD1 (6 bases). The CDR3 spans 15 residues. The germline gives CDR1 SGHTA, CDR2 FQGNSA. The V and J ends lost 6 bases and 3 bases respectively, with 15 bases between them. This CDR3 reads CASRKGGGGKNIQYF. The CDR3 nucleotides are TGTGCCAGCAGGAAGGGTGGGGGCGGCAAAAACATTCAGTACTTC.

V is TRBV20-1 and J is TRBJ1-1, with a weak D call TRBD1 (5 bases). CDR1 is DFQATT, CDR2 SNEGSKA, per germline (reference sequence). The CDR3 runs 15 residues. V lost 1 base and J lost 2, with 14 bases in between. CDR3 nucleotides: TGCAGTGCTAGAGGGCCCGTGGGACGAAACACTGAAGCTTTCTTT. This codes for CSARGPVGRNTEAFF.

This clonotype came up a few times. A much bigger clone sits one base away, suggesting this may be a read error. The chain combines TRBV7-9 with TRBJ2-3; tentatively, D is TRBD2 (6 bases). Per the germline V gene, CDR1 is SEHNR and CDR2 is FQNEAQ (reference sequence). This CDR3 spans 14 amino acids. For the CDR3, the DNA is TGTGCCGGCAGCTTAGCGGCTAACACAGATACGCAGTATTTT. Translating it yields CAGSLAANTDTQYF.

The chain is built from TRBV5-1 and TRBJ2-7, with TRBD2 identical over 8 bases. The CDR3 contains 16 residues. The V gene's germline CDR1 is SGHRS and CDR2 YFSETQ. V lost 2 bases and J lost 2; bases outside the gene matches: 9. In DNA form, the CDR3 reads TGCGCCAGCAGCTTATCAGGGGTAGCGGGGACCTACGAGCAGTACTTC. Protein product: CASSLSGVAGTYEQYF.

This chain connects TRBV19 to TRBJ2-1, with 9 bases that match TRBD2. The CDR3 loop spans 14 amino acids. After removal of 5 bases from V and 4 bases from J, the junction contained 3 bases not matched to a gene. CDR1 is LNHDA, CDR2 SQIVND, per germline (reference sequence). The CDR3 nucleotides are TGTGCCAGTAGTGTACTAGCGGGTTACAATGAGCAGTTCTTC. This encodes CASSVLAGYNEQFF.

This clonotype has only a few counts. This sequence joins TRBV3-1 and TRBJ2-3; D remains ambiguous. Trimming took 2 bases from V and 2 from J, leaving 11 bases between them. There are 15 residues in the CDR3. CDR1 is LGHDT, CDR2 YNNKEL, per germline (reference sequence). CDR3 residues: CASSQSRPVTDTQYF. DNA for the CDR3: TGTGCCAGCAGCCAATCCAGGCCCGTCACAGATACGCAGTATTTT.

The chain uses TRBV4-1 and TRBJ2-7; TRBD1 might be the D (6 bases). CDR1 and CDR2 from the germline V gene are MGHRA and YSYEKL. The CDR3 runs 21 residues. Trimming left V 1 base short and J 8 bases short, with 36 bases between. The CDR3 bases are TGCGCCAGCAGCCAAGGACTGTTAGGGGACATCGCCTCCCCCTTTCCATTCAAGCAGTACTTC. Its protein is CASSQGLLGDIASPFPFKQYF.

This clonotype came up many times. The J gene is TRBJ2-2, the V gene TRBV28; a weak D match, TRBD2 (5 bases). This CDR3 is 12 amino acids long. Trimming took off 7 bases at V and 8 bases at J, with 11 bases between the two ends. Germline CDR1 reads MDHEN; CDR2 reads SYDVKM. CDR3 loop: CASTQGGGELFF. The CDR3 nucleotides read TGTGCCAGCACCCAAGGAGGTGGGGAGCTGTTTTTT.

This clonotype was seen many times. This chain joins TRBV28 and TRBJ2-1, with 7 bases lining up with TRBD1. This CDR3 is built from 16 residues. J lost 0 bases, V lost 3 bases, and 5 bases had no gene match. Germline V lookup: CDR1 MDHEN, CDR2 SYDVKM. CDR3 nucleotides: TGTGCCAGCAGTTTCTCAGGGGGAGCCTCCTACAATGAGCAGTTCTTC. Amino acid sequence: CASSFSGGASYNEQFF.

This clonotype was found many times. V and J are TRBV6-1 and TRBJ2-7, with TRBD2 matching over 9 bases. CDR3 length equals 17 residues. The V gene's germline CDR1 is MNHNS and CDR2 SASEGT. The V segment lost 5 bases and the J segment 2 bases; nucleotides outside the gene matches: 13. CDR3 protein: CASSPARREGLPYEQYF. CDR3 DNA sequence: TGTGCCAGCAGTCCTGCGAGGCGGGAGGGCCTTCCCTACGAGCAGTACTTC.

This clonotype occurred many times. The gene calls are TRBV6-1 and TRBJ2-7; the match to TRBD2 covers 8 bases. With 4 bases clipped from V and 2 bases from J, the junction kept 13 bases outside the gene matches. The CDR3 covers 17 residues. The germline gives CDR1 MNHNS, CDR2 SASEGT. The CDR3 DNA is TGTGCCAGCAGTGCCCTTACCCTAGCGGGTTCAACCTACGAGCAGTACTTC. It is translated as CASSALTLAGSTYEQYF.